The 4 T cell receptor beta chains listed next were all sequenced from one sample in a study of response to subunit inactivated influenza vaccine. One entry per CDR3 protein, called by TCRdb with MiXCR from the RT-PCR reads. The table records a few hundred thousand distinct CDR3 sequences, approximately 9.9% of them present only once. The sequencing used PBMCs from blood, collected 45 days after vaccination. These receptors all come from a man aged 50 to 59 who received an inactivated influenza vaccine.

The chain recombines TRBV5-1 with TRBJ2-2; D call uncertain. Trimming left V 2 bases short and J 10 bases short, with 6 bases between. Germline loops: CDR1 SGHRS, CDR2 YFSETQ. The CDR3 totals 11 residues. The CDR3 bases are TGCGCCAGCAGCTTATACGAGGAGCTGTTTTTT. Translation gives CASSLYEELFF.

This clonotype showed up just a few times. The rearrangement joins TRBV20-1 to TRBJ2-1; TRBD1 agrees at 8 bases. V dropped 1 base and J dropped 10; count of bases not matched to a gene: 9. The CDR3 runs 14 residues. Germline values: CDR1 DFQATT, CDR2 SNEGSKA (reference sequence). CDR3 in DNA: TGCAGTGCTAGAGTTTCCGGGACAGGTTGGGAGCAGTTCTTC. Protein sequence: CSARVSGTGWEQFF.

This clonotype was counted many times. The chain employs TRBV3-1 and TRBJ1-1; a possible D gene is TRBD1 (6 bases). The CDR3 extends over 20 amino acids. Germline V gene lookup returns CDR1 LGHDT and CDR2 YNNKEL (reference sequence). Trimming removed 1 base from V and 1 base from J, with 25 bases in between. Here the CDR3 DNA reads TGTGCCAGCAGCCAAGGGGTCCAGGGGTATAATGCTGCGGGGAACACTGAAGCTTTCTTT. It codes for CASSQGVQGYNAAGNTEAFF.

In its sample, this clonotype was seen a few times. The junction departs from germline at one end; a sequencing error may be responsible. This chain links TRBV9 with TRBJ2-5; D is unresolved. The CDR3 sequence is 16 residues long. The germline V gene encodes CDR1 SGDLS and CDR2 YYNGEE. CDR3 amino acids: CASSRSPSTNQETQYF. The CDR3 nucleotides are TGTGCCAGCAGCCGTAGTCCATCCACCAACCAGGAGACCCAGTACTTC.